The 28 T cell receptor beta chains given below trace back to one sample, sequenced in a study of control samples from healthy donors and cancer patients. Sequencing used immunoSEQ multiplex PCR; TCRdb keeps in-frame clones, though not all of them. The table shows about 100,000 clones, with approximately 86% occurring only once. Sequencing was performed on blood. All receptors come from a man younger than 45 in good health.

V gene TRBV10-2 combines with J gene TRBJ2-7; 9 bases align to TRBD1. Germline loops: CDR1 WSHSY, CDR2 SAAADI. V was clipped by 6 bases and J by 4 bases; unmatched bases: 7. The CDR3 extends over 14 amino acids. CDR3 amino acids: CASSGGTGLYEQYF. The DNA of the CDR3 is TGCGCCAGCAGCGGGGGGACAGGGCTATACGAGCAGTACTTC.

V and J are TRBV11-2 and TRBJ2-5; D is unclear. The V and J ends lost 1 base and 2 bases respectively, with 11 bases between them. Germline V gene sequence: CDR1 SGHAT, CDR2 FQNNGV. The CDR3 sequence is 15 residues long. The DNA for the CDR3 is TGTGCCAGCAGCTTAGGAGGCAGCACACAAGAGACCCAGTACTTC. As protein: CASSLGGSTQETQYF. Drawing the rest from reference TRBV11-2 and TRBJ2-5, the complete variable domain is EAGVAQSPRYKIIEKRQSVAFWCNPISGHATLYWYQQILGQGPKLLIQFQNNGVVDDSQLPKDRFSAERLKGVDSTLKIQPAKLEDSAVYLCASSLGGSTQETQYFGPGTRLLVL.

The V call is TRBV28, the J call TRBJ1-6; 8 nucleotides agree with TRBD1. Germline assignment: CDR1 MDHEN and CDR2 SYDVKM. Unmatched junction bases numbered 4, after V lost 6 bases and J lost 3 bases. The CDR3 has 15 amino acids. CDR3 sequence: CASSPGQGYNSPLHF. The CDR3 DNA reads as TGTGCCAGCAGCCCTGGACAGGGCTATAATTCACCCCTCCACTTT.

This clone has only a few counts. The chain employs TRBV18 and TRBJ2-3; 8 bases agree with TRBD1. This CDR3 comprises 14 residues. Per the germline V gene, CDR1 is KGHSH and CDR2 is LQKENI. V shed 3 bases and J 5 bases; nucleotides not matched to a gene: 4. The DNA for the CDR3 is TGTGCCAGCTCACCTACGACAGGGGAAGATACGCAGTATTTT. The encoded protein is CASSPTTGEDTQYF.

There are a few counts of this clone. This sequence joins TRBV19 and TRBJ1-1; maybe TRBD1 (6 bases). This CDR3 spans 13 amino acids. Germline CDR1 is LNHDA and CDR2 is SQIVND (reference sequence). The V end was cut by 7 bases, the J end by 10 bases, with 19 bases between. CDR3 sequence reads: CASTLGGLFGAFF. DNA of the CDR3: TGTGCCAGTACCCTCGGGGGCTTATTCGGAGCTTTCTTT.

The CDR3 DNA sequence: TGTGCCAGCAGGTCCCAGGAGGGGCGTGAAGATACGCAGTATTTT. Protein sequence: CASRSQEGREDTQYF. The V call is TRBV9, the J call TRBJ2-3, with a tentative D call TRBD2 (6 bases). The CDR3 spans 15 residues. Trimming removed 5 bases at V and 5 bases at J, with 18 bases between. Germline assignment: CDR1 SGDLS and CDR2 YYNGEE.

This clone was seen more than once but under ten times. V is TRBV14 and J is TRBJ1-1; D not certain. The germline V and J ends were trimmed by 0 bases and 3 bases, with 8 bases remaining between them. This CDR3 spans 14 amino acids. Germline CDR1 SGHDN, CDR2 FVKESK. CDR3 in DNA: TGTGCCAGCAGCCAAGATTTCGGGGACACTGAAGCTTTCTTT. Translating it yields CASSQDFGDTEAFF.

As to this clone: A read error may explain this, as a much larger clone is one base away. The rearrangement uses TRBV7-9 and TRBJ2-7; 10 bases match TRBD1. This CDR3 region has 16 residues. V dropped 1 base and J dropped 3; count of bases not matched to a gene: 6. Germline CDR1 reads SEHNR; CDR2 reads FQNEAQ (reference sequence). CDR3 protein: CASSLGTGGGYYEQYF. CDR3 coding DNA: TGTGCCAGCAGCTTAGGGACAGGGGGGGGGTACTACGAGCAGTACTTC.

The chain recombines TRBV10-3 with TRBJ1-2, with 8 nucleotides matching TRBD1. In germline, CDR1 is ENHRY, CDR2 SYGVKD. V lost 9 bases, J lost 0 bases, and 6 bases stayed unmatched. This CDR3 spans 14 amino acids. This chain's CDR3 is CAINPTGANYGYTF. In nucleotides, the CDR3 is TGTGCCATAAACCCGACAGGGGCTAACTATGGCTACACCTTC.

This clone came up once. The V gene is TRBV4-2, the J gene TRBJ2-5; possible D gene TRBD2, 6 bases. From germline, CDR1 is LGHNA and CDR2 YNFKEQ. V lost 1 base and J 1 base, leaving 16 bases between the germline ends. CDR3 length equals 17 residues. CDR3 sequence: CASSQGTGTGRQETQYF. The DNA of the CDR3 is TGTGCCAGCAGCCAAGGAACCGGGACTGGCCGCCAAGAGACCCAGTACTTC.

The chain couples TRBV19 to TRBJ2-7, with unresolved D. Per the germline V gene, CDR1 is LNHDA and CDR2 is SQIVND (reference sequence). The CDR3 is 15 residues long. V lost 4 bases and J 0 bases, leaving 13 bases between the germline ends. The CDR3 region has the DNA TGTGCCAGTAGTAAAATTCACTCGAGCTCCTACGAGCAGTACTTC. Translated: CASSKIHSSSYEQYF.

The chain uses TRBV6-4 and TRBJ1-6; no definite D call. The CDR3 extends over 14 amino acids. The V end was cut by 0 bases, the J end by 7 bases, with 7 bases between. Germline V gene sequence: CDR1 MRHNA, CDR2 SNTAGT. The CDR3 here is CASSDSNRNSPLHF. Written as DNA, the CDR3 is TGTGCCAGCAGTGACTCGAACCGGAATTCACCCCTCCACTTT.

The chain recombines TRBV30 with TRBJ1-6; D is unresolved. CDR1 and CDR2 from the germline V gene are GTSNPN and SVGIG (reference sequence). This CDR3 has 13 residues. The CDR3 nucleotides read TGTGCTTTGGAGTGGGCGGAGGATTCACCCCTCCACTTT. As protein: CALEWAEDSPLHF.

V gene TRBV6-5 combines with J gene TRBJ1-1; weak D call: TRBD1 (6 bases). V was pared by 7 bases and J by 2 bases, with 17 bases between. CDR3 size: 15 residues. Germline V gene data show CDR1 as MNHEY and CDR2 as SVGAGI. The CDR3 loop reads CASTVGPGANTEAFF. The CDR3 bases are TGTGCCAGCACCGTGGGGCCGGGGGCTAACACTGAAGCTTTCTTT.

The V call is TRBV30, the J call TRBJ1-3, with 8 positions matching TRBD1. V was clipped by 3 bases and J by 0 bases; unmatched bases: 7. The CDR3 covers 16 residues. Germline CDR1 reads GTSNPN; CDR2 reads SVGIG (reference sequence). The CDR3 nucleotides are TGTGCCTGGAGCCGGACAGGGCCCCTCTCTGGAAACACCATATATTTT. Its translation is CAWSRTGPLSGNTIYF.

The CDR3 is CASTPGTGEGQPQHF. The CDR3 nucleotides read TGTGCCAGCACCCCGGGGACAGGGGAAGGACAGCCCCAGCATTTT. The rearrangement joins TRBV6-2 or TRBV6-3 to TRBJ1-5, with 10 bases identical to TRBD1. Unmatched junction bases numbered 10, after V lost 7 bases and J lost 7 bases. The germline gives CDR1 MNHEY, CDR2 SVGEGT. CDR3 length: 15 residues.

The chain's CDR3 is CASSVIAGEYNEQFF. The CDR3 DNA is TGTGCCAGCAGCGTAATAGCGGGGGAATACAATGAGCAGTTCTTC. The rearrangement joins TRBV9 to TRBJ2-1; TRBD2 agrees at 9 bases. Trimming at V came to 1 base and at J to 4 bases, leaving 3 bases not matched to a gene. Per the germline V gene, CDR1 is SGDLS and CDR2 is YYNGEE. The CDR3 is made up of 15 amino acids.

The chain is built from TRBV6-5 and TRBJ1-1; 9 bases match TRBD1. CDR1 is MNHEY and CDR2 is SVGAGI in the germline V gene. This CDR3 spans 11 amino acids. Trimming cost V 6 bases and J 10 bases; bases outside gene matches: 3. In nucleotides, the CDR3 is TGTGCCAGCAGAACACAGGGGGCAGCTTTCTTT. Translated, it gives CASRTQGAAFF.

The chain joins TRBV5-5 to TRBJ2-1; D tentatively reads TRBD1 or TRBD2 (5 bases each). This CDR3 comprises 14 residues. Per the germline V gene, CDR1 is SGHKS and CDR2 is YYEKEE (reference sequence). V lost 0 bases to trimming and J lost 9 bases, with 13 bases between them. For the CDR3, the DNA is TGTGCCAGCAGCTTGGACGGGACGTCCAGTGAGCAGTTCTTC. Encoded protein: CASSLDGTSSEQFF. Full variable domain (outside the CDR3, taken from reference TRBV5-5 and TRBJ2-1): DAGVTQSPTHLIKTRGQQVTLRCSPISGHKSVSWYQQVLGQGPQFIFQYYEKEERGRGNFPDRFSARQFPNYSSELNVNALLLGDSALYLCASSLDGTSSEQFFGPGTRLTVL.

The V and J genes are TRBV2 and TRBJ1-4; tentative D call: TRBD1 (5 bases). This CDR3 region has 16 residues. CDR1 and CDR2 (germline): SNHLY, FYNNEI. V was cut by 0 bases and J by 5 bases, with 13 bases left in between. The DNA of the CDR3 is TGTGCCAGCAGTGAAGCGAGGGGATTCCCAAATGAAAAACTGTTTTTT. Its protein product is CASSEARGFPNEKLFF.

The chain links TRBV28 to TRBJ2-3; 10 bases fit TRBD2. V dropped 4 bases and J dropped 6; count of bases not matched to a gene: 10. Per the germline V gene, CDR1 is MDHEN and CDR2 is SYDVKM. CDR3 size: 16 residues. CDR3 bases: TGTGCCAGCAGTTCACCGAGTAGCGGGGGGCCGGATACGCAGTATTTT. Residues: CASSSPSSGGPDTQYF.

The gene calls are TRBV20-1 and TRBJ2-3; D might be TRBD1 (8 bases). Trimming left V 3 bases short and J 2 bases short, with 18 bases between. CDR1 is DFQATT, CDR2 SNEGSKA, per germline (reference sequence). The CDR3 consists of 16 residues. CDR3 protein: CSASGAGQVLTDTQYF. The CDR3 region has the DNA TGCAGTGCTAGTGGAGCGGGACAGGTGCTCACAGATACGCAGTATTTT.

The chain couples TRBV27 to TRBJ1-2, with 10 bases lining up with TRBD1. Germline V gene data show CDR1 as MNHEY and CDR2 as SMNVEV (reference sequence). V gave up 7 bases and J gave up 7 bases; unmatched junction bases: 6. The CDR3 totals 13 residues. For the CDR3, the DNA is TGTGCCAGCACGACAGGGGGCGCGGGTGGCTACACCTTC. It specifies CASTTGGAGGYTF.

CDR3 protein: CASSGGADNSPLHF. The CDR3 nucleotides read TGTGCCAGCAGCGGGGGCGCCGATAATTCACCCCTCCACTTT. This chain connects TRBV28 to TRBJ1-6; tentatively, D is TRBD1 (6 bases). Germline V gene lookup returns CDR1 MDHEN and CDR2 SYDVKM. Between the trimmed V and J ends, which lost 6 bases and 5 bases, there was a span of 11 bases. The CDR3 loop spans 14 amino acids.

DNA of the CDR3: TGTGCCATCAGCGAGAGGGAGGAGACCCAGTACTTC. This sequence encodes CAISEREETQYF. The chain is built from TRBV10-3 and TRBJ2-5, with D possibly matching TRBD2 (5 bases). This CDR3 has 12 amino acids. The germline CDR1 and CDR2 sequences are ENHRY and SYGVKD. V was pared by 6 bases and J by 5 bases, with 10 bases between.

This chain links TRBV5-6 with TRBJ2-7; D may match TRBD1 or TRBD2 (5 bases each). V lost 4 bases to trimming and J lost 7 bases, with 18 bases between them. This CDR3 has 14 residues. The germline CDR1 and CDR2 sequences are SGHDT and YYEEEE. The CDR3: CASSLGGTWGEQYF. CDR3 nucleotide sequence: TGTGCCAGCAGCCTCGGTGGGACCTGGGGGGAGCAGTACTTC.

This rearrangement joins TRBV6-5 to TRBJ1-3; D is undetermined. The CDR3 is made up of 15 amino acids. The germline CDR1 and CDR2 sequences are MNHEY and SVGAGI. The V and J ends lost 2 bases and 0 bases respectively, with 8 bases between them. CDR3 nucleotide sequence: TGTGCCAGCAGTTACGGCGGCGGCTCTGGAAACACCATATATTTT. It is translated as CASSYGGGSGNTIYF.

Of note for this clone: Additional DNA sequences in this sample encode the identical CDR3. The J gene is TRBJ1-5, the V gene TRBV12-3 or TRBV12-4; D gene unclear. The length of the CDR3 is 13 residues. Trimming removed 5 bases at V and 0 bases at J, with 5 bases between. CDR3 sequence (DNA): TGTGCCAGCAGTCTCAATAGCAATCAGCCCCAGCATTTT. This gives the protein CASSLNSNQPQHF.